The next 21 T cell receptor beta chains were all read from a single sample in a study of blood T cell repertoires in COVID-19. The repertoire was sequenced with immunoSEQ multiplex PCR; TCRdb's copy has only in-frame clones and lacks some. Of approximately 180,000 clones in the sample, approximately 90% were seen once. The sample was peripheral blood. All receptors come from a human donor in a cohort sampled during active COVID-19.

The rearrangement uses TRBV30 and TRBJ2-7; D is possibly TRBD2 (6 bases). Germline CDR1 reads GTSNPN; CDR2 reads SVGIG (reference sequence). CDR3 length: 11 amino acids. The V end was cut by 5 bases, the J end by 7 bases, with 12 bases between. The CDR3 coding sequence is TGTGCCTGGTCCAGGGCGGGGGAGCAGTACTTC. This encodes CAWSRAGEQYF.

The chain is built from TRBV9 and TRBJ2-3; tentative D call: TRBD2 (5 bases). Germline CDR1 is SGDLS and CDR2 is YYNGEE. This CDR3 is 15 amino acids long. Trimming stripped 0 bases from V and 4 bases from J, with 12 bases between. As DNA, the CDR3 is TGTGCCAGCAGCGTAGCCGGGATTACACCAGATACGCAGTATTTT. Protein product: CASSVAGITPDTQYF.

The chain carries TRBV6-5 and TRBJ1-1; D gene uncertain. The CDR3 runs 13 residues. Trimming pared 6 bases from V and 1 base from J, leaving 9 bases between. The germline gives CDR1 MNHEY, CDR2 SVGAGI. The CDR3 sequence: CASREQQNTEAFF. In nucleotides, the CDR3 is TGTGCCAGCAGGGAGCAACAGAACACTGAAGCTTTCTTT.

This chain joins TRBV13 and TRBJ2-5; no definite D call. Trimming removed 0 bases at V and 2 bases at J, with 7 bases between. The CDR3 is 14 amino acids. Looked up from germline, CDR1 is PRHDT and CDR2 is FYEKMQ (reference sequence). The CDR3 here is CASSLGGHQETQYF. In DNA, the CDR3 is TGTGCCAGCAGCTTAGGTGGGCATCAAGAGACCCAGTACTTC.

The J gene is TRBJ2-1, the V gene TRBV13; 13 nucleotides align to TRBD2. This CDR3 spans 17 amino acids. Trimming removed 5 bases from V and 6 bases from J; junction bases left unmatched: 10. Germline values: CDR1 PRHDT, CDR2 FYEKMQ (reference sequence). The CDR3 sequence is CASSRTSGGPARNEQFF. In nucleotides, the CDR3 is TGTGCCAGCAGCCGGACTAGCGGGGGCCCAGCCCGCAATGAGCAGTTCTTC.

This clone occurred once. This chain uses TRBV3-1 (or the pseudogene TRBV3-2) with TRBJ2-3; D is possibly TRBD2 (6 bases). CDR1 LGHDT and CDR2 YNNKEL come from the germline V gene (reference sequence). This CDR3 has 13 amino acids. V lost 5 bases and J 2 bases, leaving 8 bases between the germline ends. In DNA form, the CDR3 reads TGTGCCAGCAGCGGGGACTTCACAGATACGCAGTATTTT. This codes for CASSGDFTDTQYF.

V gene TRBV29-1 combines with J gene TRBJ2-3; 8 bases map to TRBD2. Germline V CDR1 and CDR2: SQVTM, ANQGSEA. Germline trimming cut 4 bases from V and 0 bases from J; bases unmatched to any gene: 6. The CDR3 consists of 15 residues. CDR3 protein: CSVAQLAGSTDTQYF. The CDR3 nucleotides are TGCAGCGTTGCGCAGCTAGCGGGTAGCACAGATACGCAGTATTTT.

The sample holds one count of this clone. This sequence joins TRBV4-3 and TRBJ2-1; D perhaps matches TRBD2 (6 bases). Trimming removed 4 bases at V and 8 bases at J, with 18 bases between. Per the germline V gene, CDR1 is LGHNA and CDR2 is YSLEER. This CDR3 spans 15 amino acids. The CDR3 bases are TGCGCCAGCAGCCCGGGCGGGGTGGCAGGGCATGAGCAGTTCTTC. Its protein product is CASSPGGVAGHEQFF.

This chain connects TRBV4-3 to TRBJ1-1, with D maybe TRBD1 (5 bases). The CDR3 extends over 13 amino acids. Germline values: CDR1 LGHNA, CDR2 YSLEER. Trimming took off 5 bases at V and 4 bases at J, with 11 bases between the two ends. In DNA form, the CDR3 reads TGCGCCAGCAGCTTACGACAGCGCACTGAAGCTTTCTTT. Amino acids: CASSLRQRTEAFF.

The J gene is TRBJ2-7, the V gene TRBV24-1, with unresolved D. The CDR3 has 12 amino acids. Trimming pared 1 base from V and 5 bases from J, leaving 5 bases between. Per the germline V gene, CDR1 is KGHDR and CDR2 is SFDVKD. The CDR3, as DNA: TGTGCCACCAGTGATTTTGGAGACGAGCAGTACTTC. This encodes CATSDFGDEQYF.

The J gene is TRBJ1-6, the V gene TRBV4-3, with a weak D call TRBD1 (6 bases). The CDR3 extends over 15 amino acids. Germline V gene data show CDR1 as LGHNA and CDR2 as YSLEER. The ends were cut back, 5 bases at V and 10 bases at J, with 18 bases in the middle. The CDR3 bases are TGCGCCAGCAGCGCAACCCAGGGGTTCGCCTCACCCCTCCACTTT. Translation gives CASSATQGFASPLHF.

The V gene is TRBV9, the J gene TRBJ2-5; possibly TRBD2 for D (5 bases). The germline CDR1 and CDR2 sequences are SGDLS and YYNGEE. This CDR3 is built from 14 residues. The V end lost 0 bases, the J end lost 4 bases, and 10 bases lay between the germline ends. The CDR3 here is CASSVGSLAETQYF. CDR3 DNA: TGTGCCAGCAGCGTAGGTTCCCTAGCAGAGACCCAGTACTTC. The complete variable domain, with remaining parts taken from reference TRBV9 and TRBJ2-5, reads DSGVTQTPKHLITATGQRVTLRCSPRSGDLSVYWYQQSLDQGLQFLIQYYNGEERAKGNILERFSAQQFPDLHSELNLSSLELGDSALYFCASSVGSLAETQYFGPGTRLLVL.

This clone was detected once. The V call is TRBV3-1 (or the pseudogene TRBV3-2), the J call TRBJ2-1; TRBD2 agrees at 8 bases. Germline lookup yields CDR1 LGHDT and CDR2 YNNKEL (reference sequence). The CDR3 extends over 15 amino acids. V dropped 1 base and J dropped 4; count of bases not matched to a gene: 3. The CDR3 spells CASSQGAGVYNEQFF. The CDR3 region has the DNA TGTGCCAGCAGCCAAGGAGCGGGGGTATACAATGAGCAGTTCTTC.

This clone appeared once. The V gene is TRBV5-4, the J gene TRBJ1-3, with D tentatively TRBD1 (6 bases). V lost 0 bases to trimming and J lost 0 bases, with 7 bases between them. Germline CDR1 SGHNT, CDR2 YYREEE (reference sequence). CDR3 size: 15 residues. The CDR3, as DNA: TGTGCCAGCAGCTTGGAGGACAGCTCTGGAAACACCATATATTTT. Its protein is CASSLEDSSGNTIYF.

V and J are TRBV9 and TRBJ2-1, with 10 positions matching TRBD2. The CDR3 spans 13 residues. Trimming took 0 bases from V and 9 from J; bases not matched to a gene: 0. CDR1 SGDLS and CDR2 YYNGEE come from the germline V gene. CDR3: CASSVGLAGEQFF. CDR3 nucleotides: TGTGCCAGCAGCGTAGGACTAGCGGGTGAGCAGTTCTTC.

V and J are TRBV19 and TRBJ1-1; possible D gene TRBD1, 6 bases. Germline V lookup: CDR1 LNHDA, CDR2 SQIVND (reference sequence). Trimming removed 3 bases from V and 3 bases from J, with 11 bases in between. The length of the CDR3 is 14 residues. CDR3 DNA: TGTGCCAGTAGTATGGACAGAAGGTACACTGAAGCTTTCTTT. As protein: CASSMDRRYTEAFF.

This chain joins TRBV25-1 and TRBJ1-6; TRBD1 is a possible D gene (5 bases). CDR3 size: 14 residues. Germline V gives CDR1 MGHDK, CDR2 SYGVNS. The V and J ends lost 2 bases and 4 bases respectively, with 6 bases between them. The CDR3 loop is CASSEGTYNSPLHF. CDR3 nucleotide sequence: TGTGCCAGCAGTGAAGGGACTTATAATTCACCCCTCCACTTT.

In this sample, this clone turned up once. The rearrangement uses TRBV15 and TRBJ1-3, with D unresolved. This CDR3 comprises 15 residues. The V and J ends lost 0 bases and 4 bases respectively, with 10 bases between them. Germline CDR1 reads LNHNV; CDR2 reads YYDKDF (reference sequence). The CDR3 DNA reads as TGTGCCACCAGCAGAGATCGGGTACCCGGAAACACCATATATTTT. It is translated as CATSRDRVPGNTIYF.

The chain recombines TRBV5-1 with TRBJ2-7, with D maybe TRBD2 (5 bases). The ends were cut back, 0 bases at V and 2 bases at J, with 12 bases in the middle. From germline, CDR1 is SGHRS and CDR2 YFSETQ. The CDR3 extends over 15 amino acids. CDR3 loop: CASSLEGARAYEQYF. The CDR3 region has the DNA TGCGCCAGCAGCTTGGAGGGAGCCCGGGCCTACGAGCAGTACTTC.

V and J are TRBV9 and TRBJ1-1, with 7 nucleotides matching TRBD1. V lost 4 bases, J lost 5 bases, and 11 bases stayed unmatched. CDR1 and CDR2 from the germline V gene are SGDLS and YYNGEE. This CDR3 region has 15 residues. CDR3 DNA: TGTGCCAGCAGCCCAAGACAGGGTGAGGGGACTGAAGCTTTCTTT. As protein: CASSPRQGEGTEAFF.

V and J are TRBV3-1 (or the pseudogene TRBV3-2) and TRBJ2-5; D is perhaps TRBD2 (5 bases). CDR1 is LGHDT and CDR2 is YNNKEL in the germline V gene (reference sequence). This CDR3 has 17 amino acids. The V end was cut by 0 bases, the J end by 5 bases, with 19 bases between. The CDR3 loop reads CASSQDWVVGGRETQYF. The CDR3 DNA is TGTGCCAGCAGCCAAGATTGGGTCGTTGGAGGTCGCGAGACCCAGTACTTC.